The rows below give T cell receptor beta chains drawn from one sample of a study of blood T cell repertoires in COVID-19. Only in-frame clones appear in the TCRdb table, and some are missing; sequencing was by immunoSEQ multiplex PCR. Of fewer than 300,000 clones detected, around 87% appear once; the ten largest clones hold around 2.5%. The specimen sequenced was peripheral blood. The receptors were gathered from a woman aged 50 to 65 with acute or convalescent COVID-19. Each CDR3 is given with its conserved first and last residue. Fields, in order: V gene, CDR3 protein.

TRBV18 | CASSPRREETQYF
TRBV3-1/TRBV3-2 | CASSPRPGDYGYTF
TRBV4-2 | CASSQDGVAGNTIYF
TRBV4-1 | CASSQDPQGRNQPQHF
TRBV2 | CASSERLVGIQYF
TRBV7-2 | CASSLGSGRSALYEQFF
TRBV29-1 | CSVLRGQGREKLFF
TRBV30 | CAWKIGAVDGYTF
TRBV7-2 | CASSLDRLANEQYF
TRBV7-3 | CASRQAEAIYF
TRBV4-2 | CASSQVLGLSTDTQYF
TRBV6-5 | CASSYSPGQNTEAFF
TRBV19 | CASSVTGALGNQPQHF
TRBV30 | CAWKTGYYGYTF
TRBV6-5 | CASSYSEVNTEAFF
TRBV28 | CASSLNLYQPQHF
TRBV5-1 | CASSLSYTQYF
TRBV7-3 | CASSITPGSPYEQYF
TRBV15 | CATSRAGEGYNEQFF